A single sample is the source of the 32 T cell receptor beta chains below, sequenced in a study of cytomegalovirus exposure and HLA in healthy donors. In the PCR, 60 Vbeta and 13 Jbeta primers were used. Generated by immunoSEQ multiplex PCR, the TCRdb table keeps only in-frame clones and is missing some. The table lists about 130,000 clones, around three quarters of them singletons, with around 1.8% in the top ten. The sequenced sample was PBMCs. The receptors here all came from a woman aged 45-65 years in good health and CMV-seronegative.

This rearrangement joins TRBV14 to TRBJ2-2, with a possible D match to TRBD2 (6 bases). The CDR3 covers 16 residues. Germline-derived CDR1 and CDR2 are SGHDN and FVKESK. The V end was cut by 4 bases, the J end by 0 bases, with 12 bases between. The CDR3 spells CASSPLASANTGELFF. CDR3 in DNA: TGTGCCAGCAGCCCCCTAGCGAGCGCGAACACCGGGGAGCTGTTTTTT. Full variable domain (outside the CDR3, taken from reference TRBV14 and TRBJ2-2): EAGVTQFPSHSVIEKGQTVTLRCDPISGHDNLYWYRRVMGKEIKFLLHFVKESKQDESGMPNNRFLAERTGGTYSTLKVQPAELEDSGVYFCASSPLASANTGELFFGEGSRLTVL.

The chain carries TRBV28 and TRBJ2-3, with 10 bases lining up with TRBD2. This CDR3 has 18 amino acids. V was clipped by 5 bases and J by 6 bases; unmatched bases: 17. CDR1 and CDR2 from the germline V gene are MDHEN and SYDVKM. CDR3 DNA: TGTGCCAGCAGTCCTCCCCTTCGGGCTAGCGGGAGACTGGATACGCAGTATTTT. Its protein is CASSPPLRASGRLDTQYF.

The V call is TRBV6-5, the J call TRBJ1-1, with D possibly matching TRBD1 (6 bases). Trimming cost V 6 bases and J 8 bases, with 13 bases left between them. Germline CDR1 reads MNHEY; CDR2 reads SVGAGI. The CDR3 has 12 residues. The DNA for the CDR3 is TGTGCCAGCAGCCAAGTTACAGGGGAAGCTTTCTTT. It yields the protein CASSQVTGEAFF.

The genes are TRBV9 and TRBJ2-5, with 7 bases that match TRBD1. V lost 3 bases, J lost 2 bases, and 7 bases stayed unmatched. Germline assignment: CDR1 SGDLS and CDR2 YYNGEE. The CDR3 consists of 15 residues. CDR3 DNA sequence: TGTGCCAGCAGCGATGGACAGGTCTTTCAAGAGACCCAGTACTTC. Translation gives CASSDGQVFQETQYF.

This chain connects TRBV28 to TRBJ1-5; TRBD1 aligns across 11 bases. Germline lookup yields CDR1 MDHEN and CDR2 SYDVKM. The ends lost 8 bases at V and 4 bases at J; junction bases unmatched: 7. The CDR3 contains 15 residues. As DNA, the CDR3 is TGTGCCAGCCGATGGGACAGGGGGGCAAATCAGCCCCAGCATTTT. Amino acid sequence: CASRWDRGANQPQHF. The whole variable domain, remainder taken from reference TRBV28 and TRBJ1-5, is DVKVTQSSRYLVKRTGEKVFLECVQDMDHENMFWYRQDPGLGLRLIYFSYDVKMKEKGDIPEGYSVSREKKERFSLILESASTNQTSMYLCASRWDRGANQPQHFGDGTRLSIL.

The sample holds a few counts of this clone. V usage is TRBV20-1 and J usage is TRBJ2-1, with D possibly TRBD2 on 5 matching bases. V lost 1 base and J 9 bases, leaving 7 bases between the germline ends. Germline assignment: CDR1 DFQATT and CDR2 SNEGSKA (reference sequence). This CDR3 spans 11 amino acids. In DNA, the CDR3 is TGCAGTGCTAGAGTCGGGGTTGAGCAGTTCTTC. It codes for CSARVGVEQFF.

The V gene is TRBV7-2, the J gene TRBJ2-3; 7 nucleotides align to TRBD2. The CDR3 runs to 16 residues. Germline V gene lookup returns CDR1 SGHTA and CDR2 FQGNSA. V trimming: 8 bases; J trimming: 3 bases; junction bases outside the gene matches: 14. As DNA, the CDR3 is TGTGCCAGCCGCCCGGGGTACGGGAGGCGGACAGATACGCAGTATTTT. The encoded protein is CASRPGYGRRTDTQYF.

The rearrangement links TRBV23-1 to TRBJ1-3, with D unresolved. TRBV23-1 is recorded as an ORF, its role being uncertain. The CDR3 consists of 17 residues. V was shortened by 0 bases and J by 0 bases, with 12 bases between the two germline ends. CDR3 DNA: TGCGCCAGCAGTCAATCCGGCAGGCGTCGCTCTGGAAACACCATATATTTT. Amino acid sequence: CASSQSGRRRSGNTIYF.

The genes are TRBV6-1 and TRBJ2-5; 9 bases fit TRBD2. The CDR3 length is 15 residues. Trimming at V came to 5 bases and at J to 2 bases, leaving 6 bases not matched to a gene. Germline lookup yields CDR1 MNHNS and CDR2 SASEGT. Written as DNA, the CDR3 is TGTGCCAGCAGTTCGCTAGCGGGGATTCAAGAGACCCAGTACTTC. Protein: CASSSLAGIQETQYF.

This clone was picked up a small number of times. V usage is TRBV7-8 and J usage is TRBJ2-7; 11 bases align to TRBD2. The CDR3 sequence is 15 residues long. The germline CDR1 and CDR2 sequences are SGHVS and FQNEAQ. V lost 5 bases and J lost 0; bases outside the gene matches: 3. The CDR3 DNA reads TGTGCCAGCAGCCCCGGGACTAGCGGCTCCTACGAGCAGTACTTC. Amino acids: CASSPGTSGSYEQYF.

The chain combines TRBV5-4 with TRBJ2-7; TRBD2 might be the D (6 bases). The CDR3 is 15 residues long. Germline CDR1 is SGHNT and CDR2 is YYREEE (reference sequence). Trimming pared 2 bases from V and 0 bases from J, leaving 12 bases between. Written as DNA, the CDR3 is TGTGCCAGCAGCTTTGGAGGGGCTCGCTCCTACGAGCAGTACTTC. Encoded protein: CASSFGGARSYEQYF.

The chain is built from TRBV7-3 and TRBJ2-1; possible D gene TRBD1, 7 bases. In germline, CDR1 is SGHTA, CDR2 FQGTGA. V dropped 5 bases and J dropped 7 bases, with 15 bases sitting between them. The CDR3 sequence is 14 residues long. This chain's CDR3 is CASSRQGLGNEQFF. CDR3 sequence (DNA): TGTGCCAGCAGCAGACAGGGACTGGGGAATGAGCAGTTCTTC.

Here the CDR3 DNA reads TGCGCCAGCAGCCAAGAGGAGACAGCTGTAAACACCGGGGAGCTGTTTTTT. Translated, it gives CASSQEETAVNTGELFF. J is TRBJ2-2 and V is TRBV4-1; perhaps TRBD1 as D (5 bases). Germline V gene data show CDR1 as MGHRA and CDR2 as YSYEKL. The V end was cut by 0 bases, the J end by 2 bases, with 13 bases between. The CDR3 is 17 amino acids.

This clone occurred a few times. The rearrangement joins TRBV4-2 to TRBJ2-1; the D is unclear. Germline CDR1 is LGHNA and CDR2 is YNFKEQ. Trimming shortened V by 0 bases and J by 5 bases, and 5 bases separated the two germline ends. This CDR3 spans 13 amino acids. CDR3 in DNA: TGTGCCAGCAGCCAAGATACTAACAATGAGCAGTTCTTC. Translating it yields CASSQDTNNEQFF.

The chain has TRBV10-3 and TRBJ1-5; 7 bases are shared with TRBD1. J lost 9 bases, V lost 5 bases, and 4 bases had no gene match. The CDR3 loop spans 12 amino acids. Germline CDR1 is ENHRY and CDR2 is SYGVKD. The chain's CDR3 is CAISNQGGPQHF. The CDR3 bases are TGTGCCATCAGTAATCAGGGGGGGCCCCAGCATTTT.

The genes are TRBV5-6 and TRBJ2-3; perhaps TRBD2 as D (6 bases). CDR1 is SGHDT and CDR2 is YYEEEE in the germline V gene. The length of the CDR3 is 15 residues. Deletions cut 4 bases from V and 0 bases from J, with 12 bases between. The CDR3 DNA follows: TGTGCCAGCAGCGCGACCGGGACTAGCACAGATACGCAGTATTTT. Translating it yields CASSATGTSTDTQYF.

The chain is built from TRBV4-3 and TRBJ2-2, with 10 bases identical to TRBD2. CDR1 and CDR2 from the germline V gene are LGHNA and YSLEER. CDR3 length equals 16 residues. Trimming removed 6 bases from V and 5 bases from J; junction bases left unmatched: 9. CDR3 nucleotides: TGCGCCAGCAGTCGATTAGCGGGAGGCACGACCGGGGAGCTGTTTTTT. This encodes CASSRLAGGTTGELFF.

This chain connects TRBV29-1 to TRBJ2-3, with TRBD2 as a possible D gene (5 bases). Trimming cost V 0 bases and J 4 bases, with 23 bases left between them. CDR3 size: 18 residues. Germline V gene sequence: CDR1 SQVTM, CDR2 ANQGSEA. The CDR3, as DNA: TGCAGCGTTGAAGATCGACTACTAAACAGAGGCCACCCAGATACGCAGTATTTT. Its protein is CSVEDRLLNRGHPDTQYF.

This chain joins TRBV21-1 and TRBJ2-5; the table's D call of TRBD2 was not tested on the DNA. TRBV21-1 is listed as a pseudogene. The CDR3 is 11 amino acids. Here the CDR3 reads CASTLFETQYF. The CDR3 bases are TGTGCCAGCACCCTGTTTGAGACCCAGTACTTC.

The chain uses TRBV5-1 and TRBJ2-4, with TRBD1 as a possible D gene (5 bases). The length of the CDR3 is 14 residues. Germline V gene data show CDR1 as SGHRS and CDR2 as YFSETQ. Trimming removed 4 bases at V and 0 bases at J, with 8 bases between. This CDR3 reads CASSPGLAKNIQYF. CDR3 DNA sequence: TGCGCCAGCAGCCCAGGGTTAGCCAAAAACATTCAGTACTTC.

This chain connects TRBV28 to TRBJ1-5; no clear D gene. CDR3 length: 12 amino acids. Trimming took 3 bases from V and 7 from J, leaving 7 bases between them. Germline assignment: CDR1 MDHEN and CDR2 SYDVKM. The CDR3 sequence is CASSLGRQPQHF. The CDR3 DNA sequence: TGTGCCAGCAGTTTGGGCCGGCAGCCCCAGCATTTT.

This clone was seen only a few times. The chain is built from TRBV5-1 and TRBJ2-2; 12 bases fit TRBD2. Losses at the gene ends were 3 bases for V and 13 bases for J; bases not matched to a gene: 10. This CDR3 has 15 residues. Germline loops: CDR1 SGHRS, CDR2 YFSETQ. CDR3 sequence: CASSWTSGATAVLFF. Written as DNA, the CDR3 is TGCGCCAGCAGCTGGACTAGCGGGGCAACCGCGGTGCTGTTTTTT.

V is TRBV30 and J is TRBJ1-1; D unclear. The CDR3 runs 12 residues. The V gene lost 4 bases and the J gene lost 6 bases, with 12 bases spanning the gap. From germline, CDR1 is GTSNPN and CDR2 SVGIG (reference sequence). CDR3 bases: TGTGCCTGGACCCCGGGGTACCCTGAAGCTTTCTTT. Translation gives CAWTPGYPEAFF.

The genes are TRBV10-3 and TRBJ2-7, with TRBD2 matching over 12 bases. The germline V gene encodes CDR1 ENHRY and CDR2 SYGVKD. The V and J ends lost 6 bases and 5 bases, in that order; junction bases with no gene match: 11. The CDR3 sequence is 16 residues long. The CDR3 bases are TGTGCCATCAGCCAGCCCGGACTAGCGGGAATCAACGAGCAGTACTTC. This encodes CAISQPGLAGINEQYF.

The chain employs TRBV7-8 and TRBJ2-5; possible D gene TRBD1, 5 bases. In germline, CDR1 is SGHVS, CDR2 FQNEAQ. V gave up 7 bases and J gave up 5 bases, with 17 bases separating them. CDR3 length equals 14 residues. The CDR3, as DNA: TGTGCCAGCACCTCTAGGTGGGGCCGGGAGACCCAGTACTTC. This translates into CASTSRWGRETQYF.

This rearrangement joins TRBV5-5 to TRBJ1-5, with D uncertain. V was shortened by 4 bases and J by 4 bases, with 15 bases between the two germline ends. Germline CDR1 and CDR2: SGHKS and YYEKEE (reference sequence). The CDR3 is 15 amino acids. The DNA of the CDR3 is TGTGCCAGCAGCGTCGACTGGAGTTTGAATCAGCCCCAGCATTTT. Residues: CASSVDWSLNQPQHF.

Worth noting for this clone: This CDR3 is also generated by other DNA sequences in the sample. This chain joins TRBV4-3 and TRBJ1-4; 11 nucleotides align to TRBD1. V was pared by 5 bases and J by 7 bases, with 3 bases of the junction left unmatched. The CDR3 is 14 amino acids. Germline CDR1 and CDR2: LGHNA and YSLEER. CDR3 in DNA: TGCGCCAGCAGCTCCGGGACAGGGGGTGAAAAACTGTTTTTT. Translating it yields CASSSGTGGEKLFF.

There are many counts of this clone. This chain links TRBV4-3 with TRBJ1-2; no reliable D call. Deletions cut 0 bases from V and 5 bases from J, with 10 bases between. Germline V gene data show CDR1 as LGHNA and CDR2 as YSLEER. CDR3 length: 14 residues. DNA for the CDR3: TGCGCCAGCAGCCAAGAACAGTATCAATATGGCTACACCTTC. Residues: CASSQEQYQYGYTF.

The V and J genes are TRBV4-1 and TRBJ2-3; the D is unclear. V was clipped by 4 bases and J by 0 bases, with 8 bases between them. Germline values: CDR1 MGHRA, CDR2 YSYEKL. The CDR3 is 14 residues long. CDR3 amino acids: CASSLDFSTDTQYF. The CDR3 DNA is TGCGCCAGCAGCCTTGACTTCAGCACAGATACGCAGTATTTT.

The CDR3 DNA reads as TGTGCCAGCAGTGAACGAAGGGGAGGGCAGGCGGGCACCGGGGAGCTGTTTTTT. It translates to CASSERRGGQAGTGELFF. This chain joins TRBV6-1 and TRBJ2-2; the match to TRBD2 covers 7 bases. V trimming: 2 bases; J trimming: 4 bases; junction bases outside the gene matches: 13. CDR1 is MNHNS, CDR2 SASEGT, per germline. The CDR3 covers 18 residues.

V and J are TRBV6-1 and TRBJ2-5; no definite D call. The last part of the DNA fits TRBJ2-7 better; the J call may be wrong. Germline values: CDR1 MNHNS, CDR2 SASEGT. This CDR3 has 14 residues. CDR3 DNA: TGTGCCAGCAGTGCCGTGGGTTTGGGCTCCGAGCAGTACTTC. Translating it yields CASSAVGLGSEQYF.

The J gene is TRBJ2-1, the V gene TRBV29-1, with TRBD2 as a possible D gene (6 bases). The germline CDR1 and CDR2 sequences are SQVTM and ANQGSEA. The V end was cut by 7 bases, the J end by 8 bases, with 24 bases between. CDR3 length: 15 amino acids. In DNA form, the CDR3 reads TGCAGCGCCCAGGGTACACGGGGGTTTAACCATGAGCAGTTCTTC. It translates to CSAQGTRGFNHEQFF.